The 5 T cell receptor beta chains presented below share a single source sample, sequenced in a study of T-cell reconstitution after alpha-beta-depleted transplantation in children. Molecular barcoding with unique molecular identifiers was used for the TCRbeta library. Each CDR3 protein is one row after TCRdb ran MiXCR on the PCR reads. The sample holds about a million distinct CDR3 sequences, about 29% seen once. Sample: PBMCs, mostly from graft donor cells, taken 360 days after TCRalphabeta/CD19-depleted stem cell transplant. All receptors derive from a boy under three years old who had a stem cell transplant for SCID, so the T cells may come from the graft donor.

J is TRBJ1-2 and V is TRBV29-1; D gene uncertain. The V gene's germline CDR1 is SQVTM and CDR2 ANQGSEA. Trimming took 5 bases from V and 4 from J, leaving 8 bases between them. The CDR3 consists of 11 residues. The chain's CDR3 is CSVFSGYGYTF. The CDR3 DNA reads as TGCAGCGTTTTCTCCGGCTATGGCTACACCTTC.

This chain uses TRBV5-1 with TRBJ1-2; D remains ambiguous. Germline V gene lookup returns CDR1 SGHRS and CDR2 YFSETQ. The CDR3 runs to 16 residues. The V gene lost 0 bases and the J gene lost 2 bases, with 14 bases spanning the gap. The CDR3 DNA reads as TGCGCCAGCAGCTTGGCCGGGGAGGAATGGAACTATGGCTACACCTTC. Its protein is CASSLAGEEWNYGYTF.

This clonotype has more than one count but fewer than ten. J is TRBJ2-1 and V is TRBV6-1, with D possibly matching TRBD2 (7 bases). The CDR3 is 13 residues long. Trimming shortened V by 7 bases and J by 8 bases, and 15 bases separated the two germline ends. Per germline, CDR1 MNHNS and CDR2 SASEGT. The CDR3 DNA sequence: TGTGCCAGCACCAGGGGAGGGGGGTATGAGCAGTTCTTC. Its translation is CASTRGGGYEQFF.

This clonotype was counted at least ten times. The chain couples TRBV24-1 to TRBJ2-4; D might be TRBD2 (6 bases). V was cut by 4 bases and J by 5 bases, with 17 bases left in between. The V gene's germline CDR1 is KGHDR and CDR2 SFDVKD. This CDR3 is 16 amino acids long. The DNA of the CDR3 is TGTGCCACCAGTGACCCCCGACGGACTACCCAAAACATTCAGTACTTC. Protein sequence: CATSDPRRTTQNIQYF.

The gene calls are TRBV11-3 and TRBJ1-5, with no clear D. The CDR3 is made up of 18 amino acids. The V gene lost 1 base and the J gene lost 0 bases, with 16 bases spanning the gap. Germline CDR1 and CDR2: SGHNT and YENEEA. The CDR3 bases are TGTGCCAGCAGCTTAGTAGTGAGTTCCGGGCTTAGCAATCAGCCCCAGCATTTT. Translating it yields CASSLVVSSGLSNQPQHF.